This TCR beta chain was documented in a study of T cell repertoires in cytomegalovirus infection. Study details: Alongside well-studied HLA-B-restricted CMV epitopes, recently identified HLA-C-restricted CMV epitopes were also used.

The CDR3 is 12 residues long. Germline CDR1 MGHDK, CDR2 SYGVNS. Between the trimmed V and J ends, which lost 7 bases and 2 bases, there was a span of 9 bases. Note on this clonotype: Its target is unknown.

Study results and caveats: The ex vivo response showed dominance by HLA-C-restricted CMV-specific TCR beta clonotypes. Totalled public TCR beta family frequency picked out people who carried CMV plus the relevant HLA.

MiXCR, run by TCRdb on the reads, gives a single entry per CDR3 protein. The sample yields roughly 500,000 distinct CDR3 sequences, 33% seen once. This chain links TRBV25-1 with TRBJ2-7, with a weak D call TRBD1 (5 bases). The origin of this receptor is a human donor in good health (CMV status not recorded). Some clones in this sample may be carry-over from other donors' samples. This sample comprised cultured PBMCs, obtained from culture after CMV antigen stimulation. The CDR3 sequence: CASTGRAYEQYF. CDR3 coding DNA: TGTGCCAGCACGGGCAGGGCCTACGAGCAGTACTTC.